These 20 T cell receptor beta chains came from one sample sequenced in a study of shared clonotypes between healthy human individuals. Naive CD8 cells lacked CD45RO and underwent positive selection for CCR7, leaving out terminally differentiated effector memory CD45RA+ cells. TCRdb keeps only in-frame clones here, not all; method: immunoSEQ multiplex PCR. The profile covers some 2,100,000 clones, with just over 90% appearing a single time and over 1.5% taken by the ten largest. The specimen sequenced was naive CD8+ T cells from PBMCs. All receptors come from a young man in good health. Some clones in this sample may be carry-over from other donors' samples.

The chain carries TRBV7-6 and TRBJ2-7; tentatively, D is TRBD1 or TRBD2 (6 bases each). The CDR3 runs to 13 residues. With 3 bases removed from V and 2 bases from J, the gap between germline ends came to 8 bases. CDR1 is SGHVS and CDR2 is FNYEAQ in the germline V gene. The CDR3 sequence is CASSLEGAYEQYF. The CDR3 DNA follows: TGTGCCAGCAGCTTGGAGGGGGCCTACGAGCAGTACTTC.

The rearrangement uses TRBV4-1 and TRBJ2-2, with no clear D. Germline CDR1 is MGHRA and CDR2 is YSYEKL. V was shortened by 3 bases and J by 3 bases, with 14 bases between the two germline ends. This CDR3 has 16 amino acids. CDR3 coding DNA: TGCGCCAGCAGCCATTTCGGGTCTCGGGACACCGGGGAGCTGTTTTTT. Translating it yields CASSHFGSRDTGELFF.

This clone was seen a handful of times. The V call is TRBV10-3, the J call TRBJ1-2, with D possibly being TRBD1 (5 bases). This CDR3 contains 15 residues. Germline V CDR1 and CDR2: ENHRY, SYGVKD. With 3 bases removed from V and 2 bases from J, the gap between germline ends came to 13 bases. The CDR3 nucleotides read TGTGCCATCAGTGAATCCGGGGCCCGAAACTATGGCTACACCTTC. This gives the protein CAISESGARNYGYTF.

This chain connects TRBV6-1 to TRBJ1-2, with D possibly TRBD1 on 5 matching bases. V was pared by 7 bases and J by 7 bases, with 16 bases between. There are 13 residues in the CDR3. In germline, CDR1 is MNHNS, CDR2 SASEGT. The CDR3 DNA reads TGTGCCAGCACCAATGGGGCACCGGGTGGCTACACCTTC. Translated, it gives CASTNGAPGGYTF.

This clone came up a few times. V usage is TRBV7-9 and J usage is TRBJ1-4, with D possibly TRBD1 on 5 matching bases. This CDR3 region has 13 residues. V was trimmed by 5 bases and J by 8 bases, leaving 12 bases between them. Germline-derived CDR1 and CDR2 are SEHNR and FQNEAQ (reference sequence). CDR3 DNA sequence: TGTGCCAGCAGCCAGGGACCGGGGGAAAAACTGTTTTTT. It encodes CASSQGPGEKLFF.

This chain joins TRBV7-9 and TRBJ1-1; unclear D gene. CDR1 and CDR2 from the germline V gene are SEHNR and FQNEAQ (reference sequence). Trimming shortened V by 5 bases and J by 1 base, and 14 bases separated the two germline ends. This CDR3 has 15 amino acids. The CDR3 protein is CASSPGVGWNTEAFF. The CDR3 DNA is TGTGCCAGCAGCCCCGGGGTTGGCTGGAACACTGAAGCTTTCTTT.

The chain is built from TRBV25-1 and TRBJ2-1; TRBD2 matches 8 bases. Germline V gene sequence: CDR1 MGHDK, CDR2 SYGVNS. The CDR3 consists of 14 residues. V shed 3 bases, J shed 8 bases, and the junction held 6 bases outside the gene matches. The CDR3 sequence is CASSDRREVHEQFF. The CDR3 region has the DNA TGTGCCAGCAGTGATCGGCGGGAGGTCCATGAGCAGTTCTTC. Supplemented by reference TRBV25-1 and TRBJ2-1, the full variable domain reads EADIYQTPRYLVIGTGKKITLECSQTMGHDKMYWYQQDPGMELHLIHYSYGVNSTEKGDLSSESTVSRIRTEHFPLTLESARPSHTSQYLCASSDRREVHEQFFGPGTRLTVL.

The rearrangement uses TRBV5-4 and TRBJ2-3; D not resolved. The CDR3 has 14 residues. In germline, CDR1 is SGHNT, CDR2 YYREEE (reference sequence). Trimming removed 4 bases from V and 0 bases from J, with 9 bases in between. The CDR3 DNA reads TGTGCCAGCAGCGCGACCAAAAGCACAGATACGCAGTATTTT. This gives the protein CASSATKSTDTQYF.

This rearrangement joins TRBV30 to TRBJ1-2; D not certain. V lost 0 bases and J 8 bases, leaving 16 bases between the germline ends. There are 14 residues in the CDR3. Germline V gene sequence: CDR1 GTSNPN, CDR2 SVGIG (reference sequence). The CDR3 sequence is CAWSVRVLSWGYTF. For the CDR3, the DNA is TGTGCCTGGAGTGTACGGGTGCTTTCGTGGGGCTACACCTTC.

CDR3 sequence reads: CASSETNTGELFF. Here the CDR3 DNA reads TGTGCCAGCAGTGAAACGAACACCGGGGAGCTGTTTTTT. The chain employs TRBV25-1 and TRBJ2-2; D remains ambiguous. The CDR3 contains 13 residues. Germline V gives CDR1 MGHDK, CDR2 SYGVNS. The ends were cut back, 2 bases at V and 0 bases at J, with 1 base in the middle.

V and J are TRBV7-7 and TRBJ1-4; TRBD1 might be the D (5 bases). The CDR3 consists of 16 residues. The germline V gene has CDR1 SSHAT and CDR2 FNYEAQ (reference sequence). V was trimmed by 3 bases and J by 6 bases, leaving 17 bases between them. The CDR3 loop is CASSFERAGGYEKLFF. Written as DNA, the CDR3 is TGTGCCAGCAGCTTCGAGCGGGCGGGGGGTTATGAAAAACTGTTTTTT.

The chain recombines TRBV19 with TRBJ1-1; 11 bases line up with TRBD1. CDR1 and CDR2 from the germline V gene are LNHDA and SQIVND (reference sequence). V dropped 3 bases and J dropped 7; count of bases not matched to a gene: 10. The CDR3 runs 16 residues. CDR3 in DNA: TGTGCCAGTAGTATTGGGACAGGGGGGATTTTTGGTGAAGCTTTCTTT. Translation gives CASSIGTGGIFGEAFF.

The V call is TRBV6-1, the J call TRBJ2-1; D is uncertain. The CDR3 is 13 amino acids. Trimming removed 7 bases at V and 4 bases at J, with 11 bases between. Germline-derived CDR1 and CDR2 are MNHNS and SASEGT. This CDR3 reads CASTGRKYNEQFF. In DNA form, the CDR3 reads TGTGCCAGCACGGGCAGAAAATACAATGAGCAGTTCTTC.

Note on this clone: The identical CDR3 is also encoded by other nucleotide sequences in the sample. J is TRBJ2-1 and V is TRBV7-9; the match to TRBD1 covers 10 bases. Germline CDR1 SEHNR, CDR2 FQNEAQ (reference sequence). The CDR3 covers 14 residues. Trimming at V came to 5 bases and at J to 7 bases, leaving 5 bases not matched to a gene. DNA of the CDR3: TGTGCCAGCAGCCCGCGGACAGGGGGGAATGAGCAGTTCTTC. It specifies CASSPRTGGNEQFF. The entire variable domain, with the rest obtained from reference TRBV7-9 and TRBJ2-1, is as follows: DTGVSQNPRHKITKRGQNVTFRCDPISEHNRLYWYRQTLGQGPEFLTYFQNEAQLEKSRLLSDRFSAERPKGSFSTLEIQRTEQGDSAMYLCASSPRTGGNEQFFGPGTRLTVL.

The chain carries TRBV27 and TRBJ1-1; possible D gene TRBD1, 5 bases. This CDR3 is built from 13 residues. Between the trimmed V and J ends, which lost 2 bases and 6 bases, there was a span of 10 bases. Germline V gene sequence: CDR1 MNHEY, CDR2 SMNVEV (reference sequence). The CDR3 nucleotides are TGTGCCAGCAGTTTACTCCGGGACGCTGAAGCTTTCTTT. It specifies CASSLLRDAEAFF.

The V and J genes are TRBV19 and TRBJ2-1; D call uncertain. Trimming removed 7 bases at V and 0 bases at J, with 7 bases between. Germline-derived CDR1 and CDR2 are LNHDA and SQIVND (reference sequence). There are 13 residues in the CDR3. The CDR3 coding sequence is TGTGCCAGTAAGCAGAGCTCCTACAATGAGCAGTTCTTC. This translates into CASKQSSYNEQFF.

This chain links TRBV2 with TRBJ1-2; D is undetermined. The V end was cut by 6 bases, the J end by 1 base, with 9 bases between. CDR3 size: 13 residues. CDR1 and CDR2 from the germline V gene are SNHLY and FYNNEI. This CDR3 reads CASSPRNNYGYTF. The CDR3 bases are TGTGCCAGCAGCCCACGGAATAACTATGGCTACACCTTC.

The CDR3 sequence: CASSTSLGLNQPQHF. CDR3 DNA: TGTGCCAGCAGCACCTCTCTGGGTCTCAATCAGCCCCAGCATTTT. The V call is TRBV6-1, the J call TRBJ1-5; D remains ambiguous. Per the germline V gene, CDR1 is MNHNS and CDR2 is SASEGT. V lost 6 bases, J lost 3 bases, and 15 bases lay in between. This CDR3 spans 15 amino acids.

V is TRBV9 and J is TRBJ2-3; D might be TRBD2 (5 bases). The germline CDR1 and CDR2 sequences are SGDLS and YYNGEE. Deletions cut 0 bases from V and 4 bases from J, with 12 bases between. The CDR3 is 15 amino acids. CDR3 sequence reads: CASSVAGSPPDTQYF. In nucleotides, the CDR3 is TGTGCCAGCAGCGTAGCTGGGAGTCCCCCAGATACGCAGTATTTT.

The rearrangement joins TRBV6-6 to TRBJ1-4; D gene uncertain. The germline V gene encodes CDR1 MNHNY and CDR2 SVGAGI (reference sequence). V lost 6 bases, J lost 0 bases, and 11 bases lay in between. This CDR3 has 15 residues. CDR3 amino acids: CASSARPSTNEKLFF. The CDR3, as DNA: TGTGCCAGCAGCGCCCGGCCCTCAACTAATGAAAAACTGTTTTTT.